The 17 T cell receptor beta chains in this list originate from one sample, sequenced in a study of CDR3 diversity in severe acne. From the PCR reads, TCRdb called clonotypes with MiXCR, one entry per CDR3 protein. The repertoire holds about 84,000 distinct CDR3 sequences, about 54% seen once, with 14% in the top ten. Sample: blood. Receptor source: a male donor in good health, without acne.

This clonotype was recorded a few times. The V and J genes are TRBV7-9 and TRBJ1-2; D is unclear. Per the germline V gene, CDR1 is SEHNR and CDR2 is FQNEAQ (reference sequence). The CDR3 has 13 amino acids. Trimming took off 5 bases at V and 4 bases at J, with 11 bases between the two ends. In DNA, the CDR3 is TGTGCCAGCAGCCCCAGAGCTCTCTATGGCTACACCTTC. Translation gives CASSPRALYGYTF. Supplemented by reference TRBV7-9 and TRBJ1-2, the full variable domain reads DTGVSQNPRHKITKRGQNVTFRCDPISEHNRLYWYRQTLGQGPEFLTYFQNEAQLEKSRLLSDRFSAERPKGSFSTLEIQRTEQGDSAMYLCASSPRALYGYTFGSGTRLTVV.

The chain is built from TRBV19 and TRBJ1-2; no firm D call. CDR1 is LNHDA and CDR2 is SQIVND in the germline V gene (reference sequence). The CDR3 runs to 12 residues. V was clipped by 5 bases and J by 5 bases, with 9 bases between them. The CDR3 spells CASSPAGYGYTF. The CDR3 nucleotides are TGTGCCAGTAGTCCGGCGGGTTATGGCTACACCTTC.

In this sample, this clonotype turned up many times. The chain couples TRBV19 to TRBJ2-1, with D tentatively TRBD2 (5 bases). Trimming shortened V by 1 base and J by 4 bases, and 8 bases separated the two germline ends. CDR1 and CDR2 (germline): LNHDA, SQIVND (reference sequence). The CDR3 is 14 amino acids. CDR3 bases: TGTGCCAGTAGTATAGGAGGGAGTTACAATGAGCAGTTCTTC. Amino acid sequence: CASSIGGSYNEQFF.

In this sample, this clonotype turned up a few times. The chain joins TRBV7-9 to TRBJ1-4; a weak D match, TRBD1 (5 bases). V was trimmed by 5 bases and J by 3 bases, leaving 10 bases between them. Per germline, CDR1 SEHNR and CDR2 FQNEAQ (reference sequence). This CDR3 contains 14 residues. CDR3 sequence reads: CASSPGFANEKLFF. The CDR3 DNA reads TGTGCCAGCAGCCCAGGGTTCGCTAATGAAAAACTGTTTTTT.

On this clonotype itself: An end of the junction does not agree with germline; a read error may underlie this. The J gene is TRBJ1-5, the V gene TRBV10-3; no clear D gene. CDR3 length: 13 amino acids. Germline V gene data show CDR1 as ENHRY and CDR2 as SYGVKD. Here the CDR3 DNA reads TGTGCCATCAGTTCAGAGGGATATCAGCCCCGGCATTTT. This gives the protein CAISSEGYQPRHF.

This clonotype was seen a handful of times. The chain carries TRBV4-1 and TRBJ1-2; no clear D. V was trimmed by 1 base and J by 5 bases, leaving 11 bases between them. CDR1 is MGHRA, CDR2 YSYEKL, per germline. The CDR3 spans 14 residues. Here the CDR3 reads CASSQVLETYGYTF. The CDR3, as DNA: TGCGCCAGCAGCCAAGTGCTAGAGACGTATGGCTACACCTTC.

About this clonotype itself: Because the CDR3 is missing its conserved closing phenylalanine or tryptophan, this is likely a read error. J is TRBJ1-1 and V is TRBV5-1; TRBD1 might be the D (5 bases). Looked up from germline, CDR1 is SGHRS and CDR2 is YFSETQ. V shed 0 bases and J shed 8 bases, with 5 bases lying between them. The CDR3 length is 11 residues. CDR3 region: CASSLGGEAFS. The DNA for the CDR3 is TGCGCCAGCAGCTTGGGGGGCGAAGCTTTCTCT.

The V gene is TRBV9, the J gene TRBJ1-2; D remains ambiguous. This CDR3 contains 17 residues. CDR1 and CDR2 from the germline V gene are SGDLS and YYNGEE. V gave up 0 bases and J gave up 4 bases, with 19 bases separating them. CDR3 nucleotide sequence: TGTGCCAGCAGCGTAGATGGAGACACCAAAAATCCCTATGGCTACACCTTC. Translated: CASSVDGDTKNPYGYTF.

The chain is built from TRBV20-1 and TRBJ2-3; TRBD1 or TRBD2 may be the D gene (5 bases each). Looked up from germline, CDR1 is DFQATT and CDR2 is SNEGSKA (reference sequence). The CDR3 totals 14 residues. DNA for the CDR3: TGCAGCACCAGGGATTGGGAGTTCAAAGATACGCAGTATTTT. As protein: CSTRDWEFKDTQYF.

As regards this clonotype: Given a much more abundant clone one base away, this may be a read error. The chain couples TRBV6-5 to TRBJ1-5; D remains unclear. This CDR3 is 15 amino acids long. The V gene's germline CDR1 is MNHEY and CDR2 SVGAGI. V was cut by 0 bases and J by 6 bases, with 12 bases left in between. The CDR3 bases are TGTGCCAGCAGTTACTCCTGGAGGCGGGGTCAGCCCCAGCATTTT. This sequence encodes CASSYSWRRGQPQHF.

The rearrangement links TRBV13 to TRBJ2-7; the match to TRBD1 covers 11 bases. V dropped 6 bases and J dropped 6; count of bases not matched to a gene: 10. Germline CDR1 PRHDT, CDR2 FYEKMQ (reference sequence). The CDR3 is 15 amino acids. The CDR3 DNA reads as TGTGCCAGCAGGGAAGGCGGACAGGGGGCGGCCGAGCAGTACTTC. It encodes CASREGGQGAAEQYF. Based on the CDR3 plus reference TRBV13 and TRBJ2-7, the full variable domain is AAGVIQSPRHLIKEKRETATLKCYPIPRHDTVYWYQQGPGQDPQFLISFYEKMQSDKGSIPDRFSAQQFSDYHSELNMSSLELGDSALYFCASREGGQGAAEQYFGPGTRLTVT.

The table lists this clonotype with many counts. The chain carries TRBV7-9 and TRBJ2-2, with D hard to call. Germline V CDR1 and CDR2: SEHNR, FQNEAQ (reference sequence). V was trimmed by 7 bases and J by 4 bases, leaving 13 bases between them. The CDR3 consists of 14 residues. Here the CDR3 reads CASIRDLGTGELFF. The CDR3 DNA reads TGTGCCAGCATAAGGGATTTGGGCACCGGGGAGCTGTTTTTT.

The chain combines TRBV7-8 with TRBJ2-3; 12 bases match TRBD2. Trimming cost V 0 bases and J 8 bases; bases outside gene matches: 9. Per the germline V gene, CDR1 is SGHVS and CDR2 is FQNEAQ. There are 17 residues in the CDR3. The CDR3 spells CASSLASPLAGGRTQYF. Written as DNA, the CDR3 is TGTGCCAGCAGCTTAGCGTCCCCTCTAGCGGGAGGGCGTACGCAGTATTTT. The variable domain in full, with the rest retrieved from reference TRBV7-8 and TRBJ2-3, is GAGVSQSPRYKVAKRGQDVALRCDPISGHVSLFWYQQALGQGPEFLTYFQNEAQLDKSGLPSDRFFAERPEGSVSTLKIQRTQQEDSAVYLCASSLASPLAGGRTQYFGPGTRLTVL.

The rearrangement joins TRBV19 to TRBJ2-7; D perhaps matches TRBD1 (6 bases). Trimming removed 4 bases from V and 1 base from J, with 14 bases in between. The CDR3 runs 15 residues. The germline V gene encodes CDR1 LNHDA and CDR2 SQIVND (reference sequence). CDR3: CASSKIRDKSYEQYF. The CDR3 DNA reads as TGTGCCAGTAGTAAGATCCGGGACAAGTCCTACGAGCAGTACTTC.

The J gene is TRBJ2-1, the V gene TRBV7-9, with 8 nucleotides matching TRBD2. The CDR3 has 14 residues. The V and J ends lost 3 bases and 6 bases, in that order; junction bases with no gene match: 4. Germline CDR1 SEHNR, CDR2 FQNEAQ (reference sequence). Here the CDR3 DNA reads TGTGCCAGCAGCTTGCCCGGGACTAGCAATGAGCAGTTCTTC. This codes for CASSLPGTSNEQFF.

Many counts were recorded for this clonotype. The CDR3 bases are TGTGCCATCAGTGAGTCGGGGGTAGAGCAGTTCTTC. It specifies CAISESGVEQFF. The V call is TRBV10-3, the J call TRBJ2-1; D is possibly TRBD1 or TRBD2 (5 bases each). Per the germline V gene, CDR1 is ENHRY and CDR2 is SYGVKD. This CDR3 comprises 12 residues. Trimming pared 0 bases from V and 10 bases from J, leaving 7 bases between.

This clonotype was counted a few times. The rearrangement joins TRBV7-9 to TRBJ1-2; TRBD1 matches at 7 bases. The CDR3 is made up of 15 amino acids. The J segment lost 8 bases and the V segment lost 4 bases, leaving 13 bases of the junction unmatched. Germline lookup yields CDR1 SEHNR and CDR2 FQNEAQ (reference sequence). CDR3 in amino acids: CASSSGFQGEWGYTF. The CDR3 DNA is TGTGCCAGCAGCTCCGGGTTCCAGGGGGAGTGGGGCTACACCTTC.